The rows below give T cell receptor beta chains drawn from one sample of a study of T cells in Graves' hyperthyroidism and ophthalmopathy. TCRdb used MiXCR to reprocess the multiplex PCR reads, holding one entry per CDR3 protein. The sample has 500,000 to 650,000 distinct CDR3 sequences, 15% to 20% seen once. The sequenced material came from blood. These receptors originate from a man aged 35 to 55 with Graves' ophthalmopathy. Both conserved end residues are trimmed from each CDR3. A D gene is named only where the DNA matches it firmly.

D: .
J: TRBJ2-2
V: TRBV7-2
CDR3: ASSGTVPGELF

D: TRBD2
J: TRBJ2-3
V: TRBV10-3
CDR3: AISSSGTSGIPDTQY

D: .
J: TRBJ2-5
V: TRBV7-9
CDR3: ASSYRKETQY

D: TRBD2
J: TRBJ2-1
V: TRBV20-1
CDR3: SASPGGFVNEQF

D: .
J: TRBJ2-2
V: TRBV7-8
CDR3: ASSIQSELF

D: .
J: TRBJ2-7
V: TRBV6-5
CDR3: ASSYALLQRNSYEQY

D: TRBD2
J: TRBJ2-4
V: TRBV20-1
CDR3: SARMRGGLRGNIQY

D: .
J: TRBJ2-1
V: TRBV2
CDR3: ASRTTGQLDNEQF

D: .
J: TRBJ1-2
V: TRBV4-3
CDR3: ASSQEGGIGGYT

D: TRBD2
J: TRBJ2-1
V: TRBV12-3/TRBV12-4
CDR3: ASSFSAGVVNEQF

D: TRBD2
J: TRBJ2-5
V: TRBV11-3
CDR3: ASSLGRLAGVRETQY

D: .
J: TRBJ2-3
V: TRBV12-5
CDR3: VSGRGRDTQY

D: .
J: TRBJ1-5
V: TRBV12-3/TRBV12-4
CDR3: ASSFSFVAGQPQH

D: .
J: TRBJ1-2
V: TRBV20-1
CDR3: SGENYGYT

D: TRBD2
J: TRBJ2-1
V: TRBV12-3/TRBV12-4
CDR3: ASSRLAYEQF

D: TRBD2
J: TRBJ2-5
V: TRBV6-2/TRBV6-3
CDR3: ASSLPTSGIQETQY

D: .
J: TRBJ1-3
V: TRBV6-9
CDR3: ASSSSQGSGNTIY

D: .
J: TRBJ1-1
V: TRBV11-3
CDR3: ASSFRVGTEAF

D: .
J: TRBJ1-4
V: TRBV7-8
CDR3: ASSTQNEKLF

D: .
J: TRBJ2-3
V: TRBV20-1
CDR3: SAKPGSTDTQY